This record looks at one TCR beta chain sequence and its context. These data come from a study of CD4 and CD8 cells across lung adenocarcinoma regions. One entry per CDR3 protein, called by TCRdb with MiXCR from the PCR reads. In the table there are some 10,000 distinct CDR3 sequences, roughly 50% of which are singletons. Localized lung adenocarcinoma, a non-small cell lung cancer, affected the donors. Between the trimmed V and J ends, which lost 4 bases and 15 bases, there was a span of 19 bases. Germline loops: CDR1 SGHTA, CDR2 FQGNSA. The CDR3 runs 13 residues. What was sequenced was CD8+ T cells from the margin of a lung tumor. The sequence was collected from a female donor with lung adenocarcinoma. The CD4 and CD8 labels of this study may be unreliable. The V gene is TRBV7-2, the J gene TRBJ2-1, with D perhaps TRBD2 (7 bases). As DNA, the CDR3 is TGTGCCAGCAGCTGGGGGGGTGGAGGGGGATCGTTCTTC. Protein sequence: CASSWGGGGGSFF.